The clone carrying this T cell receptor (beta chain) was recorded a few times. Each CDR3 protein gets one entry after TCRdb re-called the RACE reads with MiXCR. This sample has around 380,000 distinct CDR3 sequences, with 4% to 5.5% found just once. The time point was: patch test 1, 2 weeks after DPC sensitization. The treatment: therapeutic diphenylcyclopropenone sensitization with weekly scalp DPC. Donation of samples came from alopecia patients who were 18 to 70 years old and suitable for DPC. V lost 2 bases to trimming and J lost 3 bases, with 8 bases between them. Germline CDR1 is MNHEY and CDR2 is SMNVEV (reference sequence). The CDR3 is 14 amino acids. This specimen comes from a study of human T cells and chemical hapten exposure. Study background: Skin on the upper inner arm, about 2 cm by about 2 cm in size, was sensitized with 2% DPC.

The J gene is TRBJ1-5, the V gene TRBV27, with D unresolved. The clonotype was recovered from a woman aged 45-59 years with alopecia areata. Some clones in this sample may be carry-over from other donors' samples. The specimen comprised whole blood, sampled in connection with sensitization to the hapten diphenylcyclopropenone (DPC). The chain's CDR3 is CASSLGVPNQPQHF. The CDR3 DNA reads TGTGCCAGCAGTTTAGGGGTTCCCAATCAGCCCCAGCATTTT.